This TCR beta chain comes out of a study of OX40 agonist ivuxolimab in advanced cancers. Study results and limitations: CD4+ T cells averaged fewer expanded clones than CD8+ T cells. Blood T cells, both CD4+ and CD8+, expanded clonally by week 6 at 0.1 to 3.0 mg/kg.

Germline loops: CDR1 SNHLY, CDR2 FYNNEI. The J segment lost 3 bases and the V segment lost 9 bases, leaving 4 bases of the junction unmatched. The CDR3 is 14 amino acids. Generated by immunoSEQ multiplex PCR, the TCRdb table keeps only in-frame clones and is missing some. This table has over 70,000 clones, roughly 89% appearing once. Remarks on this clone: As yet, its antigen is unknown.

This TCR derives from an adult with an advanced solid tumor such as melanoma, head and neck, liver or kidney cancer. The rearrangement links TRBV2 to TRBJ2-2, with 10 bases fitting TRBD1. Specimen: CD4+ or CD8+ T cells sorted from blood, collected in a trial of the OX40 agonist ivuxolimab. Written as DNA, the CDR3 is TGTGCCAGGGGGACAGGGGCCCACACCGGGGAGCTGTTTTTT. This translates into CARGTGAHTGELFF.